The sequence of this TCR beta chain was determined in a study of CD8 T cells in ankylosing spondylitis. A single record per CDR3 protein comes from TCRdb applying MiXCR to the 5' RACE reads. Of 230,000 or so distinct CDR3 sequences in the sample, 18% were seen once. Sequenced material: blood, either unsorted or a sorted T cell fraction (not recorded which). The sequence came from a male donor with ankylosing spondylitis or in good health (not recorded which).

The CDR3 sequence: CASSSTAFGAGELFF. The CDR3 DNA follows: TGCGCCAGCAGCTCGACGGCCTTCGGGGCCGGGGAGCTGTTTTTT. The V call is TRBV4-1, the J call TRBJ2-2; D is perhaps TRBD2 (5 bases). The V and J ends lost 5 bases and 6 bases respectively, with 16 bases between them. The germline V gene encodes CDR1 MGHRA and CDR2 YSYEKL. The CDR3 runs 15 residues.